The 11 T cell receptor beta chains presented below share a single source sample, sequenced in a study of CD8+CD57+ T cells in acquired aplastic anemia. CDR3 and TCR beta VDJ profiling relied on a genomic DNA template. TCRdb reprocessed the reads with MiXCR, giving one entry per CDR3 protein. The sample contains approximately 220,000 distinct CDR3 sequences, around 45% of which appear only once. Flow cytometry had shown expanded CD8+CD57+ cells in the patients chosen for sequencing. The sample taken for sequencing was sorted CD4+, CD8+, or CD8+CD57+ T cells (not recorded which) from PBMCs. These receptors all come from a human donor with aplastic anemia.

A few counts support this clonotype. The chain carries TRBV2 and TRBJ1-2; D perhaps matches TRBD1 (6 bases). Germline CDR1 is SNHLY and CDR2 is FYNNEI. V was cut by 6 bases and J by 5 bases, with 13 bases left in between. The CDR3 length is 13 residues. The CDR3 spells CASRQNTGYGYTF. The DNA for the CDR3 is TGTGCCAGCAGGCAAAACACAGGGTATGGCTACACCTTC.

On this clonotype: In this CDR3 the conserved last residue, phenylalanine or tryptophan, is missing, so a read error is likely. The V gene is TRBV7-9, the J gene TRBJ2-1; a possible D gene is TRBD2 (11 bases). Germline CDR1 SEHNR, CDR2 FQNEAQ (reference sequence). Trimming removed 0 bases from V and 0 bases from J, with 27 bases in between. This CDR3 comprises 22 residues. As DNA, the CDR3 is TGTGCCAGCAGCTTAGCGCTGGGACAGGGGACTAGCGGTTTTAGCTCCTACAATGAGCAGTTCTCC. Translation: CASSLALGQGTSGFSSYNEQFS.

This clonotype was picked up many times. Written as DNA, the CDR3 is TGTGCCAGCAGCCAAGTGAGTGGCAGTCTCCCTGAAGCTTTCTTT. Translation: CASSQVSGSLPEAFF. The J gene is TRBJ1-1, the V gene TRBV4-2; D remains unclear. The V and J ends lost 1 base and 6 bases respectively, with 15 bases between them. CDR1 and CDR2 (germline): LGHNA, YNFKEQ. The CDR3 covers 15 residues.

As for this clonotype: The CDR3 carries no conserved terminal phenylalanine or tryptophan, so it likely arises from a read error. CDR3 region: CASSEVGANSPLHS. The CDR3 nucleotides read TGTGCCAGCAGTGAAGTAGGGGCCAATTCACCCCTCCACTCT. V gene TRBV2 combines with J gene TRBJ1-6, with D tentatively TRBD1 (5 bases). CDR1 and CDR2 from the germline V gene are SNHLY and FYNNEI. V lost 1 base and J 7 bases, leaving 8 bases between the germline ends. The CDR3 covers 14 residues.

This clonotype was seen more than once but under ten times. This chain links TRBV11-2 with TRBJ1-1, with 7 bases identical to TRBD1. Trimming at V came to 4 bases and at J to 4 bases, leaving 15 bases not matched to a gene. The CDR3 spans 17 residues. CDR1 SGHAT and CDR2 FQNNGV come from the germline V gene. DNA for the CDR3: TGTGCCAGCAGCTCGGAATCTAGATATGACAGGGTCACTGAAGCTTTCTTT. Translation: CASSSESRYDRVTEAFF.

The chain combines TRBV20-1 with TRBJ2-7; 7 bases match TRBD2. V was clipped by 0 bases and J by 11 bases; unmatched bases: 4. The CDR3 runs 11 residues. In germline, CDR1 is DFQATT, CDR2 SNEGSKA (reference sequence). The CDR3 here is CSARDGAGEYF. CDR3 bases: TGCAGTGCTAGAGATGGGGCGGGGGAGTACTTC.

This clonotype was recorded many times. The genes are TRBV6-5 and TRBJ1-6; D is ambiguous. The CDR3 spans 13 residues. Germline values: CDR1 MNHEY, CDR2 SVGAGI. Trimming removed 4 bases at V and 10 bases at J, with 11 bases between. The DNA of the CDR3 is TGTGCCAGCAGTTCCCCATTCGGGTCACCCCTCCACTTT. Protein: CASSSPFGSPLHF.

CDR3 DNA sequence: TGTGCCAGCAGCCCTAGCGGGGGTGTCAAGGACAATGAGCAGTTCTTC. It translates to CASSPSGGVKDNEQFF. This chain joins TRBV3-1 and TRBJ2-1; TRBD2 aligns across 10 bases. The germline CDR1 and CDR2 sequences are LGHDT and YNNKEL (reference sequence). V was clipped by 4 bases and J by 5 bases; unmatched bases: 8. The CDR3 length is 16 residues.

The rearrangement joins TRBV29-1 to TRBJ2-5; 8 positions agree with TRBD2. Germline trimming cut 6 bases from V and 2 bases from J; bases unmatched to any gene: 8. Germline values: CDR1 SQVTM, CDR2 ANQGSEA. CDR3 length: 14 residues. For the CDR3, the DNA is TGCAGCGTGGCGGGGGCTAGCGGGCAAGAGACCCAGTACTTC. This codes for CSVAGASGQETQYF.

On this clonotype itself: Its ends do not fully match the called genes, so a read error is possible. J is TRBJ1-1 and V is TRBV6-5; D might be TRBD1 (5 bases). CDR1 and CDR2 (germline): MNHEY, SVGAGI. This CDR3 is built from 12 residues. The CDR3 loop is CAGSTGNTEAFF. CDR3 DNA: TGTGCCGGCAGTACAGGTAACACTGAAGCTTTCTTT.

In this sample, this clonotype turned up many times. The chain combines TRBV7-9 with TRBJ1-1; maybe TRBD1 (6 bases). With 7 bases removed from V and 3 bases from J, the gap between germline ends came to 21 bases. Germline assignment: CDR1 SEHNR and CDR2 FQNEAQ (reference sequence). The CDR3 has 16 residues. This CDR3 reads CASKSRGRGVYTEAFF. The CDR3 DNA sequence: TGTGCCAGCAAAAGTAGGGGCAGGGGAGTGTACACTGAAGCTTTCTTT.